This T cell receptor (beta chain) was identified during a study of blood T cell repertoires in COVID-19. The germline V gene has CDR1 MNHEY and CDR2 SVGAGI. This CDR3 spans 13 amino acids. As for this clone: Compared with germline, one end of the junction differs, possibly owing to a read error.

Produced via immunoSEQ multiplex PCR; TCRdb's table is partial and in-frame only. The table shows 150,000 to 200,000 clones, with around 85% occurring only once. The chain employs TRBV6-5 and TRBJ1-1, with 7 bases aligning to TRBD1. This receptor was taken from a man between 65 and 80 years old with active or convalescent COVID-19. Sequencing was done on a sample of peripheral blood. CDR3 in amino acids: CASSPPRQGPILF. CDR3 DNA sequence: TGTGCCAGCAGCCCCCCACGACAGGGCCCCATTCTCTTT.